What follows describes a single T cell receptor beta chain. Its antigen is still unknown. Nothing much larger sits one base from this clone, and base qualities are not available. This sample is drawn from a study of T-cell reconstitution after alpha-beta-depleted transplantation in children (TCRdb year 2016). Background on the whole study: Using TCR repertoire profiling, the study followed T-cell immune reconstitution in a quantitative way in children after TCRalphabeta/CD19-depleted allogeneic hematopoietic cell transplantation. What the research found in general, with its limitations: The frequencies of hyperexpanded clones fell over the following months, and after one year, T-cell counts and TCRbeta diversity were mostly attributed to newly produced T cells. The apparently early alphabetaT-cell count recovery about two months after transplant was reportedly dependent on only several hundred rapidly expanded clones derived from non-depleted graft cells. In some patients, the high TCRbeta diversity seen at day 60 was put down to recipient T cells and intrathymic progenitors that had survived conditioning.

Interpreted using the paper, the treatment or condition label stands for: allogeneic hematopoietic cell transplantation with graft depleted of TCRalphabeta T cells and CD19 B cells. The transplant recipients were children given TCRalphabeta/CD19-depleted allogeneic hematopoietic cell grafts. Counted from cysteine to phenylalanine, this CDR3 has 16 amino acids. The read is trimmed to its CDR3 DNA, 48 bases read in frame from base 1. From a lookup of the germline V gene, CDR1 and CDR2 are SGHTA and FQGNSA. Trimming costs V 5 bases and J 2 bases, and their ends lie 19 bases apart. The library was obtained by PCR. TCRdb records Illumina HiSeq 2500 as the sequencer. To normalize quantification of the TCRbeta repertoire, the TCR libraries were built with molecular barcoding that relied on unique molecular identifiers. The public reads were quality trimmed at Q25 with fastp and then assembled into clones with MiXCR by TCRdb, keeping productive beta chains. Records with the same CDR3 protein are collapsed into one entry carrying the most frequent genes and DNA. Counted in this sample were more than 45,000 distinct CDR3 sequences; 50% to 55% of them appeared once. The ten largest clonotypes hold more than 30% of the sample.

The rearranged chain carries TRBV7-2 and TRBJ2-7; no D segment can be confidently identified. This clonotype was obtained from a boy younger than two with SCID, due to receive a stem cell transplant. The starting material was peripheral blood, obtained before TCRalphabeta/CD19-depleted stem cell transplant. The DNA sequence is given as TGTGCCAGCAGCAGCTCATACCGAGGACGGACCTACGAGCAGTACTTC. This yields the protein CASSSSYRGRTYEQYF.